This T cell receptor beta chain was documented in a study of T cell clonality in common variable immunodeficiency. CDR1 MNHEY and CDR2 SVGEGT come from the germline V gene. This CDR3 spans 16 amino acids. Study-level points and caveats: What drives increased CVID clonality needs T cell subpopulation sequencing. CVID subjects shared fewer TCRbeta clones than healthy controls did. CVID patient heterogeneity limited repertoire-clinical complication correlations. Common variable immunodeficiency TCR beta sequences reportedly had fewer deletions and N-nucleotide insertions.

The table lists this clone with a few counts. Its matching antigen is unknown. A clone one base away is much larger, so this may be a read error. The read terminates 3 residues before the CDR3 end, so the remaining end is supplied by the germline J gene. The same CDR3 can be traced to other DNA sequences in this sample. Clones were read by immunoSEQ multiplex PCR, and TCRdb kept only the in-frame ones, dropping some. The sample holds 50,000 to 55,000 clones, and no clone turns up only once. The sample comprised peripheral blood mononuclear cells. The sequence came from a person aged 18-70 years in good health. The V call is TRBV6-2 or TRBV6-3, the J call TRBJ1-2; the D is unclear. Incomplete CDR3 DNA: TGTGCCAGCAATCTGAGGTACGATCCTTCAGGCTATGGA. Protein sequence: CASNLRYDPSGYG. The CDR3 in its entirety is CASNLRYDPSGYGYTF.